Following are 3 T cell receptor beta chains from one sample sequenced in a study of T-cell memory formation after mild COVID-19. One entry per CDR3 protein results from TCRdb running MiXCR on the 5' RACE reads. The sample includes 55,000 to 70,000 distinct CDR3 sequences, roughly 26% seen only once; the top ten take about 40%. Sequenced material: PBMCs or a T cell subset sorted from them (not recorded which). Every receptor here comes from a man aged 18 to 35 who had mild COVID-19 (a few samples of this study predate the infection). Cell type and time point are not known.

Only a few counts were recorded for this clonotype. CDR3 DNA sequence: TGTGCCAGCTCGGACAGCTACTACGAGCAGTACGTC. It specifies CASSDSYYEQYV. The chain joins TRBV6-6 to TRBJ2-7, with a tentative D call TRBD1 (6 bases). The CDR3 totals 12 residues. CDR1 MNHNY and CDR2 SVGAGI come from the germline V gene (reference sequence). V was cut by 8 bases and J by 3 bases, with 11 bases left in between.

This clonotype has a handful of counts. The chain's CDR3 is CASSPEGDRAYEQYF. CDR3 nucleotide sequence: TGCGCCAGCAGCCCAGAAGGCGACAGGGCCTACGAGCAGTACTTC. The V gene is TRBV4-1, the J gene TRBJ2-7, with TRBD1 matching over 7 bases. Trimming removed 4 bases from V and 2 bases from J; junction bases left unmatched: 8. Germline values: CDR1 MGHRA, CDR2 YSYEKL. The CDR3 is 15 residues long.

The chain recombines TRBV7-9 with TRBJ1-2, with D unclear. This CDR3 has 18 residues. Trimming removed 3 bases from V and 1 base from J, with 21 bases in between. Germline V CDR1 and CDR2: SEHNR, FQNEAQ (reference sequence). In DNA form, the CDR3 reads TGTGCCAGCAGCTTCGCTGAAGAGGGCCCGATAAATAACTATGGCTACACCTTC. The encoded protein is CASSFAEEGPINNYGYTF.